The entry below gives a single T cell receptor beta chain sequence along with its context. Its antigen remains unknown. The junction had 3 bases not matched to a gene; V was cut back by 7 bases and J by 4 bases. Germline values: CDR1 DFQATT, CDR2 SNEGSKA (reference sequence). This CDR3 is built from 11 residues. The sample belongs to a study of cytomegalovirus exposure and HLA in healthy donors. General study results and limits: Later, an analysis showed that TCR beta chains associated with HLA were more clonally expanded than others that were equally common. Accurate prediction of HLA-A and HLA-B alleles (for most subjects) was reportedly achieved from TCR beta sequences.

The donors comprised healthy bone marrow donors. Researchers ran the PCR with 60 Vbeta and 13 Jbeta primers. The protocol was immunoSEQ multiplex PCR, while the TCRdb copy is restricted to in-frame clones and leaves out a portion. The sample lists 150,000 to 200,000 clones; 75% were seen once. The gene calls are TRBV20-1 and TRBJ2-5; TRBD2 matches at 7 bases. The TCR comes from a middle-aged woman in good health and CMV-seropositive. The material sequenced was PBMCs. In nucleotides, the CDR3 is TGCAGTGGGCAGCGGGGAGAGACCCAGTACTTC. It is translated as CSGQRGETQYF.